Reported below is one TCR beta chain. Its target is not known. This record belongs to a study of shared clonotypes between healthy human individuals. For the study at large: Donor ages ranged 18 to 49 years: a couple of women, a few men. Study observations and caveats: Lower generation probabilities were found for non-shared clonotypes than for those shared by all four donors. Naive subsets tended to show greater estimated richness than memory subsets.

TCRdb's copy holds only in-frame clones and misses some; the assay was immunoSEQ multiplex PCR. The repertoire holds approximately 600,000 clones, with 95% as singletons. Naive CD8 populations comprised CD45RO-negative cells positively selected for CCR7, excluding terminally differentiated effector memory CD45RA+ cells. CDR3 length: 15 amino acids. The V gene end was trimmed by 6 bases and the J gene end by 0 bases; junction bases not matched to a gene: 6. Germline CDR1 is MNHEY and CDR2 is SMNVEV (reference sequence). Sequencing was carried out using naive CD8+ T cells sorted from blood. This sequence joins TRBV27 and TRBJ1-1; 8 bases align to TRBD1. The origin of this receptor is a woman under 40 in good health. The chain's CDR3 is CASSPGGLMNTEAFF. The CDR3 coding sequence is TGTGCCAGCAGCCCAGGGGGCTTAATGAACACTGAAGCTTTCTTT.